The source of this T cell receptor (beta chain) is a study of monozygotic twins with inflammatory bowel disease (dated by TCRdb to the late 2010s). Looking at the study overall: The complete study included 28 monozygotic twin pairs: 19 IBD-discordant Danish pairs and nine German pairs, of which four were IBD-concordant and five were IBD-discordant. Disease-associated traits were sought mainly through comparisons between IBD patients and their genetically identical healthy co-twins within discordant pairs. Each individual had, on average, about 151 000 unique TCRalpha sequences and 181 000 unique TCRbeta sequences available for analysis.

From each donor, a roughly 2.5 ml peripheral blood sample was drawn into PAXgene tubes and stored at -80 degrees C. Without any T cell sorting, total RNA was extracted from whole blood using the PAXgene blood miRNA kit on an automated QIAcube. Peripheral blood from monozygotic twin pairs, either concordant or discordant for inflammatory bowel disease, underwent deep TCRalpha and TCRbeta repertoire profiling that used unique molecular barcoding. Smoking habits were recorded for all twin pairs, with individuals classified as current, former or never smokers. The CDR1 and CDR2 encoded by the germline V gene are MGHRA and YSYEKL. The CDR3 spans 14 residues, from the cysteine through the phenylalanine. Nucleotide data are not available. Receptor amplification or capture employed 5' RACE. Each TCR library was prepared from around 3,200 ng of total RNA. For each sample, cDNA was synthesized in eight separate reactions using SMARTScribe reverse transcriptase. Unique molecular identifiers containing a 6-nucleotide sample barcode were introduced through template switching during cDNA synthesis. TCRalpha and TCRbeta cDNA was amplified in two nested PCRs of about 16 and 10 cycles, and bead purification was carried out after each PCR. Before amplification, cDNA was treated with uracil DNA-glycosylase and purified using the QIAquick PCR purification kit. The second PCR was the step at which Illumina TruSeq-compatible adapters and sample-specific barcodes were added. TapeStation and Qubit were used to check library quality and concentration, and 4.5 to 5 ng of each library was pooled. Sequencing of the pooled libraries was done on an Illumina HiSeq2500 single-index Rapid Run using custom sequencing primers and 2 x 100 bp reads. As for how the authors treated the data: PCR and sequencing errors were corrected by UMI-based consensus assembly using MiGEC version 1.2.6. V(D)J alignment, clonotype assembly and CDR3 extraction were performed with MiXCR version 2.1.1. Gene usage, clonotype sharing and MAIT/NKT TCR abundance were normalised by analysing the top 1000, 10 000 and 20 000 clonotypes per sample. Diversity was computed as the inverse Simpson index with the vegan R package after downsampling to 27 000 UMIs. Paired Mann-Whitney U tests on discordant twin pairs were used, with Benjamini-Hochberg multiple-testing correction. Following reprocessing of the reads by TCRdb, the data hold one row per CDR3 protein sequence and no DNA is available. The V and J calls and clone size are TCRdb's, not the authors'. The sample has 200,000 to 250,000 distinct CDR3 sequences on record. The ten largest clones capture roughly 8% of the sample.

Turning to this clonotype: Its antigen specificity is not known.

Points the paper makes about the study in general: Repertoire similarity did not differ between concordant and discordant twins, possibly due to limited statistical power. No single strong signal or clonotype linked to IBD turned up in the results, so the idea that one exists was not supported. Measured by the inverse Simpson index, TCRbeta repertoire diversity was lower in IBD patients than in their healthy co-twins. The analysis was unable to tell different T cell subtypes apart. Because patients were on differing immunosuppressive treatments, the repertoires may have picked up extra background noise and inter-individual variability. Compared with healthy twins, IBD patients shared fewer clonotypes with other individuals, and the difference was most pronounced in patients with signs of disease activity.

This receptor was taken from a human donor with ulcerative colitis or Crohn's disease, or a healthy co-twin of an affected twin (not recorded which). The chain uses TRBV4-1 and TRBJ1-2; TCRdb's D call of TRBD1 is untestable without DNA. Sequencing was done on a sample of blood. The CDR3 is CASSQTGVNYGYTF.